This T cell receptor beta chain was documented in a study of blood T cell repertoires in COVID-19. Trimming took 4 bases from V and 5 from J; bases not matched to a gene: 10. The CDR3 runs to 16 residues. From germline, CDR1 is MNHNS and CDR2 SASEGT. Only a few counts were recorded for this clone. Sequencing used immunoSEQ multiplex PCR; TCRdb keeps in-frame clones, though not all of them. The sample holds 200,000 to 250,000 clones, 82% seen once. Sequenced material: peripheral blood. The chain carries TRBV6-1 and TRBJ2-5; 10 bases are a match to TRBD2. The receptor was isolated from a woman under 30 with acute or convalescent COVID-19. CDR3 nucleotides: TGTGCCAGCAGTGTTCTAGCGGGAGAGATTACGGAGACCCAGTACTTC. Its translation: CASSVLAGEITETQYF.